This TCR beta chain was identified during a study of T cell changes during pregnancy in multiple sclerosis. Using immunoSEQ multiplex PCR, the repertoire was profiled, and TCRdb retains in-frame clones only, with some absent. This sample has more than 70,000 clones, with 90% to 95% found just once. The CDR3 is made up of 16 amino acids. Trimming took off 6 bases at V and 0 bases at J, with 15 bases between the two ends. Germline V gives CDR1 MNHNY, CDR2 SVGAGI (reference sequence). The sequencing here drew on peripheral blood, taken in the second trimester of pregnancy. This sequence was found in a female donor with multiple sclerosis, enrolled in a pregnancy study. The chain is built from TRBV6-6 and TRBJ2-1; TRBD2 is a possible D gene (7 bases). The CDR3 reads CASSYGGGASYNEQFF. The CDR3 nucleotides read TGTGCCAGCAGCTATGGAGGGGGGGCCTCCTACAATGAGCAGTTCTTC.